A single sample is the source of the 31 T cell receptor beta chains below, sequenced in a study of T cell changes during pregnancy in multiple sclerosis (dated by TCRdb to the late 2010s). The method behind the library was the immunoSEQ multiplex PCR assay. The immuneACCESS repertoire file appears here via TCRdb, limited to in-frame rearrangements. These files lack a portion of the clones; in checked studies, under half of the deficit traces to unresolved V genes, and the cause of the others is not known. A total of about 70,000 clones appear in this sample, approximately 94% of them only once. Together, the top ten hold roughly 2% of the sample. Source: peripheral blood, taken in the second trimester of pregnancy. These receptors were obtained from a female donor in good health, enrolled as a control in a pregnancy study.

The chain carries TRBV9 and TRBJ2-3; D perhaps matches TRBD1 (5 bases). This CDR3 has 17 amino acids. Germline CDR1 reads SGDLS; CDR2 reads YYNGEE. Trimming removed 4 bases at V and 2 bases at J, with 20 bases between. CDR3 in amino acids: CASSSKGQRPATDTQYF. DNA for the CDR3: TGTGCCAGCAGCTCCAAGGGGCAGCGCCCTGCCACAGATACGCAGTATTTT.

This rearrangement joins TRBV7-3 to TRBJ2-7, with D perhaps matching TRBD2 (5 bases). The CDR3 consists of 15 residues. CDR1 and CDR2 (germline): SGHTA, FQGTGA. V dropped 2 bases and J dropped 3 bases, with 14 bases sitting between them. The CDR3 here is CASSLGGRGSYEQYF. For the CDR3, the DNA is TGTGCCAGCAGCTTAGGTGGACGGGGAAGCTACGAGCAGTACTTC.

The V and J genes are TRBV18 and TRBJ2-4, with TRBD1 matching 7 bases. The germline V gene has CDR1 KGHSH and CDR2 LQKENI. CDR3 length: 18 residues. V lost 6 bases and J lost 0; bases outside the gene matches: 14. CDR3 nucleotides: TGTGCCAGCTCCCCAAAAGGGGCGACAGGGCTAGCCAAAAACATTCAGTACTTC. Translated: CASSPKGATGLAKNIQYF.

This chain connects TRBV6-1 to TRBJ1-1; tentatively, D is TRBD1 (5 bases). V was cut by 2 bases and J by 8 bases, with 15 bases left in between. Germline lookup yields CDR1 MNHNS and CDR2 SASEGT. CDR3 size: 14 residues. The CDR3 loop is CASSESPQVAEAFF. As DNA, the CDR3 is TGTGCCAGCAGTGAATCCCCACAGGTAGCAGAAGCTTTCTTT.

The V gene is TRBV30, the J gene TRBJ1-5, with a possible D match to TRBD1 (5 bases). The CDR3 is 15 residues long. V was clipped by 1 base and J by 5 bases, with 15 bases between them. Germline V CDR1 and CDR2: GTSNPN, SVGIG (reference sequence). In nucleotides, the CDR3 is TGTGCCTGGAGTGGTAGTGGGGGGGTTCATCAGCCCCAGCATTTT. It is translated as CAWSGSGGVHQPQHF. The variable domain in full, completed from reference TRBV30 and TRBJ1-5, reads SQTIHQWPATLVQPVGSPLSLECTVEGTSNPNLYWYRQAAGRGLQLLFYSVGIGQISSEVPQNLSASRPQDRQFILSSKKLLLSDSGFYLCAWSGSGGVHQPQHFGDGTRLSIL.

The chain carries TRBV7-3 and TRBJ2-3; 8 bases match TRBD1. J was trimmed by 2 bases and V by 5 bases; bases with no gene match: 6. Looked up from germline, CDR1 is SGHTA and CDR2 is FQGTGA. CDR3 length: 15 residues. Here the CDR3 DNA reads TGTGCCAGCAGCCCCTCGACAGGGGCCACAGATACGCAGTATTTT. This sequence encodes CASSPSTGATDTQYF.

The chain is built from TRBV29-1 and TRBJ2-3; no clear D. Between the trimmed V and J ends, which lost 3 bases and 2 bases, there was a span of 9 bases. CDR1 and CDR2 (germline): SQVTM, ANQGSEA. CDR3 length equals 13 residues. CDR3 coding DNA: TGCAGCGTTGATGGTGACACCACAGATACGCAGTATTTT. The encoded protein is CSVDGDTTDTQYF.

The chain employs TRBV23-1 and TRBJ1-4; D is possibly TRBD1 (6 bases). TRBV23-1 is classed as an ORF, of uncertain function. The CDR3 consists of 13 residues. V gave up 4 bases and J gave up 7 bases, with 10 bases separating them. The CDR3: CASSLEGVEKLFF. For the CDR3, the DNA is TGCGCCAGCAGTCTCGAGGGGGTTGAAAAACTGTTTTTT.

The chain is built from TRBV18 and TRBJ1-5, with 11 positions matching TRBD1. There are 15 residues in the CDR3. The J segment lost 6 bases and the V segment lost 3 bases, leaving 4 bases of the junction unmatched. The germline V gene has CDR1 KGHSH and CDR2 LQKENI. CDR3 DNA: TGTGCCAGCTCACCGGGCGGGACAGGGGGTCAGCCCCAGCATTTT. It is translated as CASSPGGTGGQPQHF.

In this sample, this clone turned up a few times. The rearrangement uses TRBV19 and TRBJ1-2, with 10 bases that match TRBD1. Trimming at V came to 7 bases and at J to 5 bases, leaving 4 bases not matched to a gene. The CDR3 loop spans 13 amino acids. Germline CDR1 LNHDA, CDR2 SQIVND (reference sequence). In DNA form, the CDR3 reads TGTGCCAGTATGAGGGGACAGGGGTATGGCTACACCTTC. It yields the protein CASMRGQGYGYTF. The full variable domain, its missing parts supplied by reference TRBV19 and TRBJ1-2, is DGGITQSPKYLFRKEGQNVTLSCEQNLNHDAMYWYRQDPGQGLRLIYYSQIVNDFQKGDIAEGYSVSREKKESFPLTVTSAQKNPTAFYLCASMRGQGYGYTFGSGTRLTVV.

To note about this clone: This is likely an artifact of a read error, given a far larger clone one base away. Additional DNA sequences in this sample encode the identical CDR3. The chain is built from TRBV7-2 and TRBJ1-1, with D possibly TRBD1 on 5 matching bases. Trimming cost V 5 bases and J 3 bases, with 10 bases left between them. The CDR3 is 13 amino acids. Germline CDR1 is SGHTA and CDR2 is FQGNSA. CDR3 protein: CASSPPGDTEAFF. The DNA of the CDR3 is TGTGCCAGCAGCCCCCCGGGGGACACTGAAGCTTTCTTT.

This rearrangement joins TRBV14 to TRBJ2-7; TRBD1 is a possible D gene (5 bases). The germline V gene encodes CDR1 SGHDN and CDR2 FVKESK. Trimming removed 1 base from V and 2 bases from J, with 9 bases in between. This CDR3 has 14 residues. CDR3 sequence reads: CASSQGLGPYEQYF. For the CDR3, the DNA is TGTGCCAGCAGCCAAGGTCTGGGGCCCTACGAGCAGTACTTC.

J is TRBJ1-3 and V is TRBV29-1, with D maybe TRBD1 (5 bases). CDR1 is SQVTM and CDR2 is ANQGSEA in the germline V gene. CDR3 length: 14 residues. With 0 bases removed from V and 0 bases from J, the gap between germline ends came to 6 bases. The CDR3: CSVEDDSSGNTIYF. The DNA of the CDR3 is TGCAGCGTTGAAGACGACAGCTCTGGAAACACCATATATTTT. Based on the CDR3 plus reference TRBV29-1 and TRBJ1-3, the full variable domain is SAVISQKPSRDICQRGTSLTIQCQVDSQVTMMFWYRQQPGQSLTLIATANQGSEATYESGFVIDKFPISRPNLTFSTLTVSNMSPEDSSIYLCSVEDDSSGNTIYFGEGSWLTVV.

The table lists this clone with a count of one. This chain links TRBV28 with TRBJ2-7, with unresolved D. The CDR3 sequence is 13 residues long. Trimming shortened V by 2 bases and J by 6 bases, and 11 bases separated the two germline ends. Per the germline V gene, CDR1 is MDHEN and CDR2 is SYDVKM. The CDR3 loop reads CASSLGQSLEQYF. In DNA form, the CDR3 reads TGTGCCAGCAGTTTAGGGCAGTCTCTCGAGCAGTACTTC.

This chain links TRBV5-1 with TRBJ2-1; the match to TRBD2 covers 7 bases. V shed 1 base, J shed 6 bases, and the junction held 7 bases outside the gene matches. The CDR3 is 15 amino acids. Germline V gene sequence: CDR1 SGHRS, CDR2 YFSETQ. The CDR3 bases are TGCGCCAGCAGCTTGTACAGCGGGGTGGTCAATGAGCAGTTCTTC. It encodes CASSLYSGVVNEQFF.

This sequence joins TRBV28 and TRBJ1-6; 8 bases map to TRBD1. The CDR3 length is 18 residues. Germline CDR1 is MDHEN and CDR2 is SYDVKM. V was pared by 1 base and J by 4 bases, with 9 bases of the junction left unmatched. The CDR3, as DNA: TGTGCCAGCAGTTTATTACCTACAGGGGGGTTTTATAATTCACCCCTCCACTTT. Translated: CASSLLPTGGFYNSPLHF. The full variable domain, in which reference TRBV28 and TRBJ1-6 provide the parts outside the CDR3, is DVKVTQSSRYLVKRTGEKVFLECVQDMDHENMFWYRQDPGLGLRLIYFSYDVKMKEKGDIPEGYSVSREKKERFSLILESASTNQTSMYLCASSLLPTGGFYNSPLHFGNGTRLTVT.

The CDR3 sequence: CASSPSGLAFHEQYF. The CDR3 DNA reads as TGTGCCAGCAGCCCCTCAGGACTAGCGTTTCACGAGCAGTACTTC. The rearrangement uses TRBV27 and TRBJ2-7; 9 bases map to TRBD2. V gave up 6 bases and J gave up 5 bases; unmatched junction bases: 11. The CDR3 consists of 15 residues. The germline V gene has CDR1 MNHEY and CDR2 SMNVEV (reference sequence).

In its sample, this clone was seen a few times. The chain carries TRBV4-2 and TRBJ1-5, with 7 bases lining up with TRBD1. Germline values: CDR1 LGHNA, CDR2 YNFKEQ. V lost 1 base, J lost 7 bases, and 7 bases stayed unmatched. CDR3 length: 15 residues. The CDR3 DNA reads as TGTGCCAGCAGCCAAGCGGAACAGGGGCACCAGCCCCAGCATTTT. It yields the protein CASSQAEQGHQPQHF.

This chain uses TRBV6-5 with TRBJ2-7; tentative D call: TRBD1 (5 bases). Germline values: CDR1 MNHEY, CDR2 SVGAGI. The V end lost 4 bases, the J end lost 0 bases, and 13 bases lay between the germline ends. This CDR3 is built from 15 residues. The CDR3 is CASSSRQYHSYEQYF. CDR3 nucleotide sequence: TGTGCCAGCAGTTCGAGACAGTACCACTCCTACGAGCAGTACTTC.

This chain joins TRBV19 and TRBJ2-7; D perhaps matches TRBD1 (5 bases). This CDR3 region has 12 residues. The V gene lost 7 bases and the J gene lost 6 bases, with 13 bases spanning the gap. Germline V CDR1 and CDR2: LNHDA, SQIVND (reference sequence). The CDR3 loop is CASNLAGSEQYF. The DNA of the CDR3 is TGTGCCAGTAATCTTGCAGGGTCCGAGCAGTACTTC.

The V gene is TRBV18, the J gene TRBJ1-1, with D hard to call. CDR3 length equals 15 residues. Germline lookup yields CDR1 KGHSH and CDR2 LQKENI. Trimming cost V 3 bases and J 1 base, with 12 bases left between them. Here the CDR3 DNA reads TGTGCCAGCTCACCGAGGCGGGGTGAGAACACTGAAGCTTTCTTT. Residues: CASSPRRGENTEAFF.

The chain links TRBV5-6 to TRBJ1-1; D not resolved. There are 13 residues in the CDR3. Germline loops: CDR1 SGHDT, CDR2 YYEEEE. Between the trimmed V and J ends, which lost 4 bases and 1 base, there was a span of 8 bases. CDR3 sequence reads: CASSPLKNTEAFF. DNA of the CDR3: TGTGCCAGCAGCCCCCTAAAGAACACTGAAGCTTTCTTT.

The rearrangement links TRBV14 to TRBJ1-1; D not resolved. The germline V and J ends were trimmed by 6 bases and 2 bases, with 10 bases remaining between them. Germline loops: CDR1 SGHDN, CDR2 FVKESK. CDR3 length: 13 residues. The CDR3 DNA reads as TGTGCCAGCAGACCGAGAGCCAACACTGAAGCTTTCTTT. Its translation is CASRPRANTEAFF.

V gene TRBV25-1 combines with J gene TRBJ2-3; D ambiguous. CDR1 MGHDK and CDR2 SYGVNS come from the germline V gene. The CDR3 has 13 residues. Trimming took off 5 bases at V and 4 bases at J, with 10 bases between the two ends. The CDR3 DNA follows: TGTGCCAGCAGTATCCCAGGTGCAGATACGCAGTATTTT. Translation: CASSIPGADTQYF.

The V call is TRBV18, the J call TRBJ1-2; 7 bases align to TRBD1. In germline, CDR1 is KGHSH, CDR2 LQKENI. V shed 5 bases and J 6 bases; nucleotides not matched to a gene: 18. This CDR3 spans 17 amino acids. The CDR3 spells CASSAPSAGQEKDGYTF. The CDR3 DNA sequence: TGTGCCAGCTCAGCGCCATCCGCTGGACAGGAGAAGGATGGCTACACCTTC.

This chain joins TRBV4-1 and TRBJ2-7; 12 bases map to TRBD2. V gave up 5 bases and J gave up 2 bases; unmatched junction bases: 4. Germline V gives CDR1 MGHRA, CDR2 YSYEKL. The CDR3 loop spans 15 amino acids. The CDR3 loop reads CASSESSGGAYEQYF. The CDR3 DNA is TGCGCCAGCAGCGAATCTAGCGGGGGGGCCTACGAGCAGTACTTC.

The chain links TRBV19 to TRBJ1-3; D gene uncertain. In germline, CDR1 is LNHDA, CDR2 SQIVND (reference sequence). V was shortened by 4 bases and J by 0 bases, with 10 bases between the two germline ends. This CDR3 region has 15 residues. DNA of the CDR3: TGTGCCAGTAGTACGCTAACGTTCTCTGGAAACACCATATATTTT. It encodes CASSTLTFSGNTIYF.

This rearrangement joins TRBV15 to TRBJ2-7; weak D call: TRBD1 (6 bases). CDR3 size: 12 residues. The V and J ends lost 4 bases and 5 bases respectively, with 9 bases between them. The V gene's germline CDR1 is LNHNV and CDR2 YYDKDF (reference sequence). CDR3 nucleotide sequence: TGTGCCACCAGCAACTGGGGGCACGAGCAGTACTTC. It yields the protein CATSNWGHEQYF.

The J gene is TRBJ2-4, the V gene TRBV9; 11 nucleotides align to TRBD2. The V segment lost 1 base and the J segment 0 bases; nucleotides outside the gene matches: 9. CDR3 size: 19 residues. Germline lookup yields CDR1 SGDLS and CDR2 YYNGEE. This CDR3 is CASSVTSGGHYLAKNIQYF. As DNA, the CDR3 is TGTGCCAGCAGCGTAACTAGCGGGGGCCATTACTTAGCCAAAAACATTCAGTACTTC.

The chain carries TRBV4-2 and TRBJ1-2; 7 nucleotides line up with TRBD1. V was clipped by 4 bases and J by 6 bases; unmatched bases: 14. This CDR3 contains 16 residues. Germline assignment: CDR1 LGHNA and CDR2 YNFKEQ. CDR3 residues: CASSLLRNRGSDGYTF. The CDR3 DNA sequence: TGTGCCAGCAGCCTCCTACGCAACAGGGGTTCGGATGGCTACACCTTC.

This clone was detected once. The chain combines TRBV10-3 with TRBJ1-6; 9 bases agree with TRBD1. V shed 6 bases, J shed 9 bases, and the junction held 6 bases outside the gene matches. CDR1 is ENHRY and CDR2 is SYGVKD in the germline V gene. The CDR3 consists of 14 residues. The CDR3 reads CAIRKQGQGSPLHF. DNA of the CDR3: TGTGCCATCAGAAAACAGGGACAGGGTTCACCCCTCCACTTT.